Below are 30 T cell receptor beta chains sequenced from a single sample in a study of cytomegalovirus exposure and HLA in healthy donors. TCRdb's copy holds only in-frame clones and misses some; the assay was immunoSEQ multiplex PCR. The sample holds over 200,000 clones, roughly 91% seen once. Sequenced: PBMCs. These receptors were taken from a woman aged 18-29 years in good health and CMV-seropositive.

J is TRBJ2-7 and V is TRBV28; maybe TRBD2 (6 bases). CDR3 size: 14 residues. The V end lost 5 bases, the J end lost 1 base, and 12 bases lay between the germline ends. The germline V gene encodes CDR1 MDHEN and CDR2 SYDVKM. The CDR3 DNA reads TGTGCCAGCAGTACCAATAGCGGATCCTACGAGCAGTACTTC. It is translated as CASSTNSGSYEQYF. The entire variable domain, with the rest obtained from reference TRBV28 and TRBJ2-7, is as follows: DVKVTQSSRYLVKRTGEKVFLECVQDMDHENMFWYRQDPGLGLRLIYFSYDVKMKEKGDIPEGYSVSREKKERFSLILESASTNQTSMYLCASSTNSGSYEQYFGPGTRLTVT.

CDR3 coding DNA: TGTGCCAGCTCAAGACAGGGGGAGGCTAATGAAAAACTGTTTTTT. This sequence encodes CASSRQGEANEKLFF. The chain carries TRBV18 and TRBJ1-4; 9 positions agree with TRBD1. The trim removed 5 bases at V and 3 bases at J, leaving 4 bases unmatched. Per germline, CDR1 KGHSH and CDR2 LQKENI. This CDR3 has 15 amino acids.

The chain employs TRBV6-5 and TRBJ1-2, with 11 bases that match TRBD1. The CDR3 extends over 16 amino acids. Germline-derived CDR1 and CDR2 are MNHEY and SVGAGI. The J segment lost 8 bases and the V segment lost 0 bases, leaving 8 bases of the junction unmatched. In nucleotides, the CDR3 is TGTGCCAGCAGTTACTCGAGGACAGGGGGCTTAGAAGGCTACACCTTC. Protein sequence: CASSYSRTGGLEGYTF.

The chain carries TRBV5-4 and TRBJ2-3; a weak D match, TRBD1 (5 bases). V gave up 0 bases and J gave up 1 base, with 9 bases separating them. The length of the CDR3 is 15 residues. Germline V gives CDR1 SGHNT, CDR2 YYREEE (reference sequence). CDR3 protein: CASSLAGRGTDTQYF. The CDR3 region has the DNA TGTGCCAGCAGCTTGGCCGGCAGGGGCACAGATACGCAGTATTTT.

This clone was detected once. J is TRBJ1-5 and V is TRBV28, with unresolved D. The CDR3 covers 16 residues. Between the trimmed V and J ends, which lost 5 bases and 0 bases, there was a span of 14 bases. CDR1 and CDR2 (germline): MDHEN, SYDVKM. This chain's CDR3 is CASSPSFLLSNQPQHF. The DNA for the CDR3 is TGTGCCAGCAGTCCCTCGTTCTTACTTAGCAATCAGCCCCAGCATTTT.

V and J are TRBV19 and TRBJ1-5; tentative D call: TRBD1 (5 bases). Germline V CDR1 and CDR2: LNHDA, SQIVND (reference sequence). The V end lost 7 bases, the J end lost 5 bases, and 9 bases lay between the germline ends. The CDR3 is 12 residues long. CDR3 bases: TGTGCCAGTAAACAGGATTATCAGCCCCAGCATTTT. Translation gives CASKQDYQPQHF.

V gene TRBV5-1 combines with J gene TRBJ2-2, with 8 bases fitting TRBD1. Losses at the gene ends were 4 bases for V and 4 bases for J; bases not matched to a gene: 9. The CDR3 has 16 residues. Germline lookup yields CDR1 SGHRS and CDR2 YFSETQ. The CDR3 coding sequence is TGCGCCAGCAGCATCCCAGGGGGCGCGGGCACCGGGGAGCTGTTTTTT. It yields the protein CASSIPGGAGTGELFF. The complete variable domain, with remaining parts taken from reference TRBV5-1 and TRBJ2-2, reads KAGVTQTPRYLIKTRGQQVTLSCSPISGHRSVSWYQQTPGQGLQFLFEYFSETQRNKGNFPGRFSGRQFSNSRSEMNVSTLELGDSALYLCASSIPGGAGTGELFFGEGSRLTVL.

The CDR3 region is CASSTGLSVYGYTF. The CDR3 DNA reads as TGTGCCAGCAGTACAGGGCTCTCCGTCTATGGCTACACCTTC. The V call is TRBV28, the J call TRBJ1-2, with D possibly being TRBD1 (6 bases). V lost 5 bases and J lost 4, with 14 bases in between. Germline V lookup: CDR1 MDHEN, CDR2 SYDVKM. There are 14 residues in the CDR3.

The chain employs TRBV27 and TRBJ2-1; the match to TRBD1 covers 7 bases. The CDR3 has 12 amino acids. Germline-derived CDR1 and CDR2 are MNHEY and SMNVEV (reference sequence). The junction had 5 bases not matched to a gene; V was cut back by 5 bases and J by 10 bases. The CDR3 sequence: CASSTTGSEQFF. CDR3 in DNA: TGTGCCAGCAGTACGACAGGGTCGGAGCAGTTCTTC.

This clone has only one observation. The chain carries TRBV9 and TRBJ1-2, with D possibly matching TRBD1 (5 bases). CDR3 length: 13 amino acids. The V gene lost 4 bases and the J gene lost 9 bases, with 16 bases spanning the gap. From germline, CDR1 is SGDLS and CDR2 YYNGEE. The CDR3 DNA reads TGTGCCAGCAGCCCTTCGGGGGTCGCAAGCTACACCTTC. Encoded protein: CASSPSGVASYTF.

This sequence joins TRBV28 and TRBJ2-5; D call uncertain. CDR1 and CDR2 from the germline V gene are MDHEN and SYDVKM. The CDR3 covers 14 residues. The V end lost 3 bases, the J end lost 2 bases, and 10 bases lay between the germline ends. The CDR3 region has the DNA TGTGCCAGCAGTTTTTTCGCCAGACAAGAGACCCAGTACTTC. The encoded protein is CASSFFARQETQYF.

This clone was picked up a small number of times. The V gene is TRBV2, the J gene TRBJ2-3; 12 bases agree with TRBD2. The CDR3 totals 20 residues. The germline V gene has CDR1 SNHLY and CDR2 FYNNEI. V lost 4 bases, J lost 5 bases, and 19 bases stayed unmatched. CDR3 residues: CASSGGAGLAGAAAGDTQYF. The CDR3 coding sequence is TGTGCCAGCAGTGGAGGGGCGGGACTAGCGGGCGCCGCCGCCGGAGATACGCAGTATTTT.

The V call is TRBV6-5, the J call TRBJ1-1, with no clear D. Trimming cost V 9 bases and J 6 bases, with 20 bases left between them. Germline CDR1 reads MNHEY; CDR2 reads SVGAGI. This CDR3 is 14 amino acids long. The CDR3 sequence is CASLMMRGSPEAFF. The DNA for the CDR3 is TGTGCCAGTCTTATGATGAGAGGTTCGCCTGAAGCTTTCTTT.

The genes are TRBV28 and TRBJ2-7; 9 bases are a match to TRBD2. CDR3 length: 18 amino acids. V was pared by 6 bases and J by 3 bases, with 18 bases of the junction left unmatched. Per the germline V gene, CDR1 is MDHEN and CDR2 is SYDVKM. CDR3 sequence (DNA): TGTGCCAGCAGCCCCCCTAGGCGGGAGGGCCCCGCCTTCTACGAGCAGTACTTC. Protein: CASSPPRREGPAFYEQYF.

This clone was detected once. This rearrangement joins TRBV12-2 to TRBJ1-1. TRBV12-2 is given as a pseudogene. The CDR3 consists of 14 residues. Here the CDR3 DNA reads TGTGCAAGTCCCCAAGCCCTCACCGGACGGGGAGCTTTCTTT. Its protein is CASPQALTGRGAFF.

The rearrangement joins TRBV5-4 to TRBJ1-2; D is perhaps TRBD1 (5 bases). CDR1 is SGHNT, CDR2 YYREEE, per germline (reference sequence). V shed 4 bases and J shed 4 bases, with 14 bases lying between them. The CDR3 contains 14 residues. CDR3 amino acids: CASSPSTEFYGYTF. CDR3 coding DNA: TGTGCCAGCAGCCCCTCGACAGAGTTCTATGGCTACACCTTC.

V gene TRBV7-2 combines with J gene TRBJ1-5, with TRBD1 matching 7 bases. Looked up from germline, CDR1 is SGHTA and CDR2 is FQGNSA. V dropped 5 bases and J dropped 7; count of bases not matched to a gene: 8. This CDR3 region has 14 residues. CDR3: CASSGRQGEQPQHF. The CDR3 DNA is TGTGCCAGCAGCGGACGACAGGGAGAACAGCCCCAGCATTTT.

This clone is a singleton in its sample. This rearrangement joins TRBV6-5 to TRBJ1-1; possible D gene TRBD1, 6 bases. This CDR3 contains 14 residues. The germline V gene has CDR1 MNHEY and CDR2 SVGAGI. V lost 6 bases to trimming and J lost 5 bases, with 16 bases between them. This chain's CDR3 is CASRRQGSETEAFF. CDR3 sequence (DNA): TGTGCCAGCAGACGCCAGGGGTCTGAGACTGAAGCTTTCTTT.

The V and J genes are TRBV27 and TRBJ2-3; 11 nucleotides agree with TRBD2. The CDR3 is 17 amino acids. Germline V CDR1 and CDR2: MNHEY, SMNVEV (reference sequence). The J segment lost 1 base and the V segment lost 2 bases, leaving 5 bases of the junction unmatched. The CDR3 protein is CASSLVAGGTRTDTQYF. The CDR3 bases are TGTGCCAGCAGTTTAGTAGCGGGAGGGACCCGCACAGATACGCAGTATTTT.

V gene TRBV10-3 combines with J gene TRBJ2-7; 7 bases match TRBD1. The ends lost 10 bases at V and 3 bases at J; junction bases unmatched: 3. The CDR3 is 11 residues long. CDR1 and CDR2 from the germline V gene are ENHRY and SYGVKD. The CDR3 DNA follows: TGTGCCACCGGGACAGTCTACGAGCAGTACTTC. It codes for CATGTVYEQYF.

The table lists this clone with a few counts. The chain combines TRBV25-1 with TRBJ1-4; 7 bases align to TRBD1. The V gene end was trimmed by 1 base and the J gene end by 5 bases; junction bases not matched to a gene: 10. The CDR3 loop spans 17 amino acids. Germline V CDR1 and CDR2: MGHDK, SYGVNS. The CDR3 protein is CASSESRTGPKNEKLFF. The CDR3 DNA sequence: TGTGCCAGCAGTGAATCTAGGACAGGACCCAAAAATGAAAAACTGTTTTTT. Combining the CDR3 with reference TRBV25-1 and TRBJ1-4 gives the whole variable domain EADIYQTPRYLVIGTGKKITLECSQTMGHDKMYWYQQDPGMELHLIHYSYGVNSTEKGDLSSESTVSRIRTEHFPLTLESARPSHTSQYLCASSESRTGPKNEKLFFGSGTQLSVL.

The CDR3 is CASSLPGGARDIQYF. In DNA form, the CDR3 reads TGCGCCAGCAGCCTCCCTGGGGGGGCGCGTGACATTCAGTACTTC. This chain links TRBV4-1 with TRBJ2-4; maybe TRBD2 (7 bases). The germline V and J ends were trimmed by 4 bases and 8 bases, with 18 bases remaining between them. Per the germline V gene, CDR1 is MGHRA and CDR2 is YSYEKL. The CDR3 totals 15 residues.

The chain joins TRBV5-6 to TRBJ1-4, with no clear D. This CDR3 region has 16 residues. Per the germline V gene, CDR1 is SGHDT and CDR2 is YYEEEE. V was trimmed by 5 bases and J by 5 bases, leaving 19 bases between them. The CDR3 sequence is CASRSRIGDPNEKLFF. CDR3 bases: TGTGCCAGCAGATCCCGAATAGGAGACCCGAATGAAAAACTGTTTTTT.

V is TRBV28 and J is TRBJ2-3; 10 bases are shared with TRBD2. Germline assignment: CDR1 MDHEN and CDR2 SYDVKM. Trimming cost V 6 bases and J 7 bases; bases outside gene matches: 4. The CDR3 consists of 13 residues. The CDR3 nucleotides read TGTGCCAGCAGCGGGACTAGCGCTAATACGCAGTATTTT. This codes for CASSGTSANTQYF.

The CDR3 DNA sequence: TGCGCCAGCAGTGAGTCGAGGAGGGAAACGTGGGGCTACAATGAGCAGTTCTTC. Translation: CASSESRRETWGYNEQFF. This sequence joins TRBV10-2 and TRBJ2-1; maybe TRBD2 (6 bases). Trimming left V 0 bases short and J 3 bases short, with 18 bases between. The CDR3 covers 18 residues. Germline CDR1 reads WSHSY; CDR2 reads SAAADI.

This chain joins TRBV5-1 and TRBJ2-3; 10 bases agree with TRBD1. Trimming at V came to 4 bases and at J to 2 bases, leaving 4 bases not matched to a gene. From germline, CDR1 is SGHRS and CDR2 YFSETQ. The CDR3 is 15 residues long. The CDR3 is CASSPGQGFTDTQYF. The CDR3 bases are TGCGCCAGCAGCCCGGGACAGGGGTTCACAGATACGCAGTATTTT.

The gene calls are TRBV5-1 and TRBJ2-5, with D possibly matching TRBD1 (6 bases). This CDR3 is built from 17 residues. Germline loops: CDR1 SGHRS, CDR2 YFSETQ. Trimming took off 0 bases at V and 6 bases at J, with 21 bases between the two ends. Here the CDR3 DNA reads TGCGCCAGCAGCTTGGGGGCCTCAGGGGCCGCCGGGAAGACCCAGTACTTC. Its translation: CASSLGASGAAGKTQYF.

The J gene is TRBJ2-3, the V gene TRBV30, with D possibly matching TRBD1 (5 bases). Deletions cut 5 bases from V and 0 bases from J, with 12 bases between. Germline V gene lookup returns CDR1 GTSNPN and CDR2 SVGIG (reference sequence). The length of the CDR3 is 14 residues. The CDR3 loop is CAWGALGSTDTQYF. CDR3 DNA sequence: TGTGCCTGGGGGGCTCTAGGGAGCACAGATACGCAGTATTTT.

The chain carries TRBV30 and TRBJ2-1; tentative D call: TRBD1 (5 bases). Germline V gene data show CDR1 as GTSNPN and CDR2 as SVGIG (reference sequence). Trimming took off 1 base at V and 8 bases at J, with 6 bases between the two ends. The CDR3 is made up of 11 amino acids. The CDR3 coding sequence is TGTGCCTGGAGTGAAGGGGATGAGCAGTTCTTC. Residues: CAWSEGDEQFF.

The chain recombines TRBV29-1 with TRBJ2-7, with D perhaps matching TRBD1 (5 bases). CDR1 is SQVTM, CDR2 ANQGSEA, per germline. The CDR3 consists of 15 residues. V shed 1 base and J shed 2 bases, with 15 bases lying between them. The CDR3 DNA sequence: TGCAGCGTTGAAGTGGAACACTTAGGGGCCTACGAGCAGTACTTC. Its protein is CSVEVEHLGAYEQYF.